Below, one TCR beta chain is given with its context. Its target is not known. The table came from immunoSEQ multiplex PCR; TCRdb's copy has only in-frame clones and leaves some out. The sample shows 150,000 or so clones, roughly nine tenths of them seen only once. Germline V lookup: CDR1 SGHDT, CDR2 YYEEEE. The CDR3 sequence is 14 residues long. V lost 0 bases, J lost 3 bases, and 9 bases lay in between. This record belongs to a study of T cell responses to AZD1222 COVID-19 vaccine. Findings and limits, study-wide: Repertoire sampling occurred only after the peak T cell response. Females made up more of the donors, who were largely white British, and clonal diversity may have come out too low. Among AZD1222 vaccinees, only six or seven were seropositive at baseline.

Second-dose intervals of approximately 4 or approximately 12 weeks were pooled. This receptor was taken from an adult who received the AZD1222 COVID-19 vaccine. V and J are TRBV5-6 and TRBJ1-2; tentatively, D is TRBD1 (6 bases). This material consisted of peripheral blood, taken 28 days after the second AZD1222 dose. CDR3 DNA: TGTGCCAGCAGCTTGGGGACAGAATACTATGGCTACACCTTC. Translation gives CASSLGTEYYGYTF. Combining the CDR3 with reference TRBV5-6 and TRBJ1-2 gives the whole variable domain DAGVTQSPTHLIKTRGQQVTLRCSPKSGHDTVSWYQQALGQGPQFIFQYYEEEERQRGNFPDRFSGHQFPNYSSELNVNALLLGDSALYLCASSLGTEYYGYTFGSGTRLTVV.